This T cell receptor (beta chain) was profiled in a study of blood T cell repertoires in COVID-19. Those enrolled, adults aged 18 to 89 years, came from about two dozen US areas. Individuals in the exposed group had encountered a COVID-19 case within 2 weeks preceding study entry. In this sample, this clone turned up once. After removal of 3 bases from V and 0 bases from J, the junction contained 7 bases not matched to a gene. The CDR3 spans 18 residues. Germline V lookup: CDR1 SGHNT, CDR2 YYREEE (reference sequence). Original data processing: The assay estimated nucleated cells by amplifying reference gene primers. The method was immunoSEQ multiplex PCR; TCRdb's version includes in-frame clones alone and lacks a portion of them. The V and J calls and clone size were taken over from that table, and D and trimming were inferred from the DNA. This sample has hundreds of thousands of clones; 83% occur once, and the top ten carry approximately 4%.

This sequence joins TRBV5-4 and TRBJ2-1, with 12 bases fitting TRBD2. This clonotype was sampled from a woman aged 35 to 49 who had been exposed to COVID-19. Source material: PBMCs or T cells enriched from blood (not recorded which). CDR3 DNA sequence: TGTGCCAGCAGCTCGGGACTAGCGGGCTATAGCTCCTACAATGAGCAGTTCTTC. It yields the protein CASSSGLAGYSSYNEQFF.